This T cell receptor beta chain stems from a study of PD-L1 blockade in urothelial cancer. About the study: T cells numbered a median of 141,255 in the blood samples.

General study points: Survival was better when pretreatment blood TCR clonality fell below the median.

In regard to this clone: Its target is not known.

There were between 1 and 8 samples from each patient, taken pretreatment and on-treatment. Trimming removed 4 bases from V and 5 bases from J, with 12 bases in between. Per the germline V gene, CDR1 is SGHKS and CDR2 is YYEKEE (reference sequence). The CDR3 is 13 amino acids. Every PCR received spiked-in synthetic TCR analog templates. Profiling relied on immunoSEQ multiplex PCR, and the TCRdb table lists in-frame clones only, not all of them. The sample has 85,000 to 100,000 clones, roughly 90% seen once. V and J are TRBV5-5 and TRBJ2-5, with unresolved D. This sample comprised PBMCs, obtained around atezolizumab (anti-PD-L1) treatment. The TCR was taken from a man in his sixties with urothelial cancer. The CDR3 DNA reads as TGTGCCAGCAGCAATGAGGCGAGGGAGACCCAGTACTTC. This sequence encodes CASSNEARETQYF.